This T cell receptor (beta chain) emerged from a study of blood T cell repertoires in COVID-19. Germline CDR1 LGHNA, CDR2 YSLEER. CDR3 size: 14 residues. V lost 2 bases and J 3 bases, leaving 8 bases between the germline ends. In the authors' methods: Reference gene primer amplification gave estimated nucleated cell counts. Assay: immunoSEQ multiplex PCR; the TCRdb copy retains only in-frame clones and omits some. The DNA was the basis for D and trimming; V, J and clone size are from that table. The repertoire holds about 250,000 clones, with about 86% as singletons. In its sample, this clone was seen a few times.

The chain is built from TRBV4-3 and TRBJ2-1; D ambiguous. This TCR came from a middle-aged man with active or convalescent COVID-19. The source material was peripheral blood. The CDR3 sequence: CASSQQTGYNEQFF. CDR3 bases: TGCGCCAGCAGCCAACAGACGGGCTACAATGAGCAGTTCTTC.